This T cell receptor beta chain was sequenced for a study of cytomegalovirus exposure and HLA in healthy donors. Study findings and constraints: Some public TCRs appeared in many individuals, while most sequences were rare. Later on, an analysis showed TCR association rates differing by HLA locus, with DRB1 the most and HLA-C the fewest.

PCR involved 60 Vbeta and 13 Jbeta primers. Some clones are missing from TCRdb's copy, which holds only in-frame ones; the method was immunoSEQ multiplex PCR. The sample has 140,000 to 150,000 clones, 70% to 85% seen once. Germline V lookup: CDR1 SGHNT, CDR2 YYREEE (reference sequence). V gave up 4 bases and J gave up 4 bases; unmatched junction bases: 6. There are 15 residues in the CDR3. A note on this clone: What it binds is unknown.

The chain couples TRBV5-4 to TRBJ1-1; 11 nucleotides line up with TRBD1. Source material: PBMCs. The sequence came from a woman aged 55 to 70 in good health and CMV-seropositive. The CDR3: CASSAGQGASTEAFF. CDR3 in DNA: TGTGCCAGCAGCGCCGGACAGGGGGCCAGCACTGAAGCTTTCTTT.